The TCR beta chain under discussion was sequenced for a study of control samples from healthy donors and cancer patients. Produced via immunoSEQ multiplex PCR; TCRdb's table is partial and in-frame only. Found here are under 200,000 clones, over 95% of them singletons; the top ten hold approximately 1%. The CDR3 runs 14 residues. V lost 6 bases, J lost 9 bases, and 11 bases stayed unmatched. Germline V CDR1 and CDR2: MNHEY, SVGAGI. Sequencing was performed on blood. This TCR came from a woman aged 25 to 39 in good health. The chain employs TRBV6-5 and TRBJ1-5; the match to TRBD1 covers 7 bases. The CDR3 region has the DNA TGTGCCAGCAGAGCACAGGGGTTATCATTGCCCCAGCATTTT. It translates to CASRAQGLSLPQHF.